The 4 T cell receptor beta chains reported below all come from one sample, sequenced in a study of T cells after yellow fever vaccination. TCRdb re-analysed the 5' RACE reads in MiXCR, keeping a single row per CDR3 protein. This table holds tens of thousands of distinct CDR3 sequences, 6.6% found once. The sequencing used CD8+ T cells not binding an NS4B(214-222) dextramer, sorted from PBMCs, collected about 41 days after the first yellow fever vaccination. The receptors were sampled from a man in his late teens or twenties who received the YFV17D yellow fever vaccine.

This clonotype has a count of ten or more. The CDR3 nucleotides are TGCGCCAGCAGCGACAGTTTAGCCGGGGAGCTGTTTTTT. This translates into CASSDSLAGELFF. The chain employs TRBV5-1 and TRBJ2-2, with D perhaps TRBD1 (5 bases). Trimming pared 4 bases from V and 6 bases from J, leaving 10 bases between. Germline-derived CDR1 and CDR2 are SGHRS and YFSETQ. This CDR3 spans 13 amino acids. The variable domain in full, with the rest retrieved from reference TRBV5-1 and TRBJ2-2, is KAGVTQTPRYLIKTRGQQVTLSCSPISGHRSVSWYQQTPGQGLQFLFEYFSETQRNKGNFPGRFSGRQFSNSRSEMNVSTLELGDSALYLCASSDSLAGELFFGEGSRLTVL.

This clonotype is labeled medium-sized (0.01 to 0.1%). V usage is TRBV29-1 and J usage is TRBJ2-3; 11 nucleotides line up with TRBD1. The CDR3 totals 14 residues. Germline V gives CDR1 SQVTM, CDR2 ANQGSEA. V was pared by 7 bases and J by 8 bases, with 11 bases of the junction left unmatched. DNA of the CDR3: TGCAGCGCCTTTGGGACAGGGGGAAGCGGTACGCAGTATTTT. Translation gives CSAFGTGGSGTQYF.

The V call is TRBV27, the J call TRBJ1-2; tentative D call: TRBD1 (5 bases). The CDR3 has 14 residues. CDR1 is MNHEY, CDR2 SMNVEV, per germline (reference sequence). Trimming shortened V by 5 bases and J by 8 bases, and 18 bases separated the two germline ends. In DNA, the CDR3 is TGTGCCAGCAGTCCCCGGGGGAGGCCAGGGGGCTACACCTTC. Its protein is CASSPRGRPGGYTF.

There are many counts of this clonotype. CDR3 DNA sequence: TGTGCCAGCAGTTTCTACTCTACACTGGAGACGCAGTATTTT. Protein sequence: CASSFYSTLETQYF. The J gene is TRBJ2-3, the V gene TRBV6-5; no definite D call. CDR3 size: 14 residues. The V gene lost 4 bases and the J gene lost 9 bases, with 17 bases spanning the gap. Germline CDR1 is MNHEY and CDR2 is SVGAGI.